Listed below are T cell receptor beta chains from one sample, sequenced in a study of blood T cell repertoires in COVID-19. Clones were read by immunoSEQ multiplex PCR, and TCRdb kept only the in-frame ones, dropping some. The sample has about 220,000 clones, over 75% seen once. The sequenced sample was PBMCs or T cells enriched from blood (not recorded which). Receptors were obtained from a woman aged 60-75 years who had recovered from COVID-19. Both conserved end residues are part of each CDR3. D genes are given only for firm matches. Clone sizes are given selectively: once, few, many, or a class where the clone is expanded.

TRBJ2-1	16	-	TRBV24-1	TRBD2	CATSDSRTSDDNEQFF	TGTGCCACCAGTGATTCCCGAACTAGCGACGACAATGAGCAGTTCTTC
TRBJ2-3	12	-	TRBV29-1	-	CSVEREADTQYF	TGCAGCGTTGAACGAGAGGCAGATACGCAGTATTTT
TRBJ2-7	14	-	TRBV2	TRBD1	CATGPGQGSYEQYF	TGTGCCACAGGGCCGGGACAGGGGTCCTACGAGCAGTACTTC
TRBJ1-2	13	-	TRBV25-1	TRBD1	CASSHGTAALYTF	TGTGCCAGCAGTCACGGGACAGCAGCCCTCTACACCTTC
TRBJ1-6	14	once	TRBV18	TRBD1	CASSPDRVRSPLHF	TGTGCCAGCTCACCAGACAGGGTACGATCACCCCTCCACTTT
TRBJ2-7	15	-	TRBV18	TRBD2	CASSPGAGGQNEQYF	TGTGCCAGCTCACCCGGTGCGGGGGGGCAGAACGAGCAGTACTTC
TRBJ2-3	15	-	TRBV10-2	TRBD2	CASSRTSGISDTQYF	TGCGCCAGCAGCCGGACTAGCGGGATATCAGATACGCAGTATTTT
TRBJ2-2	17	many	TRBV4-1	TRBD1	CASSQSPTGASSGELFF	TGCGCCAGCAGCCAATCACCCACAGGGGCGTCCTCCGGGGAGCTGTTTTTT
TRBJ1-3	15	-	TRBV4-3	-	CASSQGRVSGNTIYF	TGCGCCAGCAGCCAAGGCCGGGTCTCTGGAAACACCATATATTTT
TRBJ2-1	18	-	TRBV9	TRBD2	CASSVAGSGGSSYNEQFF	TGTGCCAGCAGCGTAGCTGGTAGCGGGGGCAGCTCCTACAATGAGCAGTTCTTC
TRBJ2-7	19	-	TRBV6-4	TRBD2	CASSARRNGLAGLRSEQYF	TGTGCCAGCAGCGCACGCCGCAATGGACTAGCGGGATTACGGAGCGAGCAGTACTTC
TRBJ1-5	14	-	TRBV24-1	-	CATSDFNSNQPQHF	TGTGCCACCAGTGATTTTAATAGCAATCAGCCCCAGCATTTT
TRBJ1-2	15	-	TRBV16	-	CASSQRGQSNYGYTF	TGTGCCAGCAGCCAAAGAGGCCAGTCTAACTATGGCTACACCTTC
TRBJ2-7	12	few	TRBV12-3/TRBV12-4	TRBD2	CASSLAGGEQYF	TGTGCCAGCAGTCTAGCGGGGGGCGAGCAGTACTTC
TRBJ1-1	13	-	TRBV6-6	TRBD1	CASSYRTGDLAFF	TGTGCCAGCAGTTACCGGACAGGGGATTTGGCTTTCTTT
TRBJ2-5	12	once	TRBV19	TRBD1	CASRDSIETQYF	TGTGCCAGCAGGGACAGTATAGAGACCCAGTACTTC
TRBJ1-1	14	-	TRBV2	TRBD1	CASSDRTGNTEAFF	TGTGCCAGCAGTGACAGGACAGGGAACACTGAAGCTTTCTTT
TRBJ1-1	14	-	TRBV27	TRBD1	CASSLKGAGTEAFF	TGTGCCAGCAGTTTGAAGGGGGCTGGCACTGAAGCTTTCTTT
TRBJ1-5	16	-	TRBV5-4	-	CASSLVHSFSNQPQHF	TGTGCCAGCAGCTTGGTGCACAGCTTTAGCAATCAGCCCCAGCATTTT
TRBJ2-1	16	once	TRBV3-1/TRBV3-2	-	CASSQRGQGAYNEQFF	TGTGCCAGCAGCCAACGGGGGCAGGGGGCCTACAATGAGCAGTTCTTC
TRBJ2-3	15	-	TRBV21-1	-	CASSKNGGSTDTQYF	TGTGCCAGCAGCAAGAACGGAGGGAGCACAGATACGCAGTATTTT
TRBJ1-5	16	-	TRBV7-9	TRBD1	CASSLERGQGNQPQHF	TGTGCCAGCAGCTTAGAGAGGGGACAGGGCAATCAGCCCCAGCATTTT
TRBJ2-7	11	-	TRBV5-6	-	CASSAAGEQYF	TGTGCCAGCAGCGCGGCTGGCGAGCAGTACTTC
TRBJ2-3	15	once	TRBV11-3	-	CASSQPAGATDTQYF	TGTGCCAGCAGCCAGCCGGCGGGGGCTACAGATACGCAGTATTTT
TRBJ1-1	11	once	TRBV20-1	TRBD1	CSADRGTEAFF	TGCAGTGCTGACAGGGGCACTGAAGCTTTCTTT
TRBJ1-4	14	-	TRBV6-5	-	CASSPRGTNEKLFF	TGTGCCAGCAGTCCCAGGGGAACTAATGAAAAACTGTTTTTT
TRBJ2-3	14	-	TRBV15	TRBD1	CATSRPRQGDTQYF	TGTGCCACCAGCAGACCCAGACAGGGCGATACGCAGTATTTT
TRBJ1-2	16	few	TRBV19	TRBD1	CASIVEGTGGYYGYTF	TGTGCCAGTATTGTCGAGGGGACAGGGGGGTACTATGGCTACACCTTC
TRBJ1-6	20	-	TRBV7-6	-	CASSLAGRSDGRRGNSPLHF	TGTGCCAGCAGCTTAGCGGGCCGATCGGATGGAAGGCGTGGGAATTCACCCCTCCACTTT
TRBJ1-5	14	-	TRBV3-1/TRBV3-2	-	CASSQAGGNQPQHF	TGTGCCAGCAGCCAAGCAGGGGGCAATCAGCCCCAGCATTTT
TRBJ2-5	14	-	TRBV7-9	-	CASSLATGAETQYF	TGTGCCAGCAGCTTAGCGACAGGCGCAGAGACCCAGTACTTC
TRBJ1-6	13	-	TRBV7-2	-	CASSRARSSPLHF	TGTGCCAGCAGCCGCGCAAGGAGTTCACCCCTCCACTTT
TRBJ1-2	14	once	TRBV29-1	-	CSVEGGRAVGGYTF	TGCAGCGTTGAAGGAGGCAGGGCCGTGGGTGGCTACACCTTC
TRBJ1-1	14	-	TRBV2	-	CASKRYVRGTEAFF	TGTGCCAGCAAAAGATACGTCCGGGGCACTGAAGCTTTCTTT
TRBJ1-5	17	once	TRBV7-2	-	CASSSVGGRSGNQPQHF	TGTGCCAGCAGCTCCGTGGGGGGGAGAAGTGGCAATCAGCCCCAGCATTTT
TRBJ1-6	16	-	TRBV7-8	TRBD1	CASSLSRDRDNSPLHF	TGTGCCAGCAGCTTATCCCGGGACAGGGATAATTCACCCCTCCACTTT
TRBJ2-3	18	-	TRBV27	TRBD2	CASSILAGAGGGTDTQYF	TGTGCCAGCAGTATACTAGCGGGAGCGGGTGGCGGCACAGATACGCAGTATTTT
TRBJ2-1	14	once	TRBV12-5	TRBD1	CASGLQGIRDEQFF	TGTGCTAGTGGTCTACAGGGGATTAGGGATGAGCAGTTCTTC
TRBJ2-5	13	-	TRBV27	-	CASAPISQETQYF	TGTGCCAGTGCGCCGATCTCCCAAGAGACCCAGTACTTC
TRBJ1-4	15	-	TRBV19	TRBD1	CASSAPGLRGEKLFF	TGTGCCAGTAGTGCGCCGGGACTCAGGGGGGAAAAACTGTTTTTT
TRBJ2-2	15	-	TRBV4-3	-	CASSQDSVVTGELFF	TGCGCCAGCAGCCAAGATAGCGTGGTCACCGGGGAGCTGTTTTTT
TRBJ2-7	13	-	TRBV14	-	CASSHQGWYEQYF	TGTGCCAGCAGCCATCAGGGATGGTACGAGCAGTACTTC
TRBJ2-5	15	-	TRBV7-2	TRBD2	CASSVGTSGGTPQYF	TGTGCCAGCAGCGTCGGGACTAGCGGGGGGACGCCCCAGTACTTC
TRBJ2-7	16	-	TRBV5-5	TRBD1	CASSGITGQALHEQYF	TGTGCCAGCAGCGGTATCACGGGACAGGCTCTCCACGAGCAGTACTTC
TRBJ2-2	16	-	TRBV4-1	-	CASSLGNGANTGELFF	TGCGCCAGCAGCCTCGGTAACGGAGCGAACACCGGGGAGCTGTTTTTT
TRBJ2-1	14	-	TRBV30	TRBD2	CAWGPGSGVQEQFF	TGTGCCTGGGGGCCGGGTAGCGGGGTCCAAGAGCAGTTCTTC
TRBJ2-7	16	-	TRBV5-1	-	CASSFLDSRVLDEQYF	TGCGCCAGCAGCTTCTTGGACAGCCGAGTTCTGGACGAGCAGTACTTC
TRBJ2-1	15	-	TRBV5-4	TRBD2	CASSLAGGPDNEQFF	TGTGCCAGCAGCTTGGCGGGAGGGCCCGACAATGAGCAGTTCTTC
TRBJ2-7	16	-	TRBV6-5	TRBD2	CASSLSWGEGKNEQYF	TGTGCCAGCAGTTTGTCGTGGGGGGAGGGAAAGAACGAGCAGTACTTC
TRBJ2-1	18	-	TRBV5-1	TRBD2	CASSSGLAGDGGGNEQFF	TGCGCCAGCAGCTCGGGACTAGCGGGAGACGGAGGTGGCAATGAGCAGTTCTTC
TRBJ2-3	15	-	TRBV6-5	-	CASSYSGASTDTQYF	TGTGCCAGCAGTTACTCGGGGGCTAGCACAGATACGCAGTATTTT
TRBJ1-2	14	-	TRBV15	TRBD1	CATSRALTGDGYTF	TGTGCCACCAGCAGAGCTCTTACAGGGGATGGCTACACCTTC
TRBJ1-3	16	-	TRBV18	-	CASSPQDSGSGNTIYF	TGTGCCAGCTCACCTCAGGACAGCGGCTCTGGAAACACCATATATTTT
TRBJ1-5	13	once	TRBV3-1/TRBV3-2	-	CASSHTGNQPQHF	TGTGCCAGCAGCCATACGGGCAATCAGCCCCAGCATTTT
TRBJ1-1	15	-	TRBV4-2	TRBD1	CASSARRQGNTEAFF	TGTGCCAGCAGCGCTCGACGACAGGGAAACACTGAAGCTTTCTTT
TRBJ2-7	17	once	TRBV5-5	-	CASSLSSGRVSSYEQYF	TGTGCCAGCAGCTTGTCGTCGGGCAGGGTAAGCTCCTACGAGCAGTACTTC
TRBJ1-2	17	once	TRBV5-1	TRBD1	CASSLGGTGAQGYGYTF	TGCGCCAGCAGCTTGGGAGGGACAGGGGCCCAGGGCTATGGCTACACCTTC